Listed below are T cell receptor beta chains from one sample, sequenced in a study of cytomegalovirus exposure and HLA in healthy donors. Here immunoSEQ multiplex PCR was the method, and the copy in TCRdb shows in-frame clones only, minus some. The table lists about 180,000 clones, about 80% of them singletons. Sequences were obtained from PBMCs. The source of these receptors is a man aged 35-49 years in good health and CMV-seronegative. The CDR3 runs from the conserved cysteine through the conserved F or W. The D gene is left open where the match is weak. Only part of the rows carry a size: once, few, many, or a class if the clone is expanded.

len	v_gene	abundance	d_gene	j_gene	CDR3nt	CDR3aa
15	TRBV18	few	TRBD2	TRBJ2-7	TGTGCCAGCTCACCCAAACTAGCGGGAGTGTCCGAGCAGTACTTC	CASSPKLAGVSEQYF
13	TRBV6-1	NA	TRBD1	TRBJ1-1	TGTGCCAGCAGCCGACAGGGGAACACTGAAGCTTTCTTT	CASSRQGNTEAFF
15	TRBV30	NA	TRBD1	TRBJ2-7	TGTGCCTGGAGTGCTAGGACAGGCCTTTACTACGAGCAGTACTTC	CAWSARTGLYYEQYF
16	TRBV28	once	TRBD1	TRBJ2-1	TGTGCCAGCAGTTTATGGGCGGGACAGGGTTACAATGAGCAGTTCTTC	CASSLWAGQGYNEQFF
16	TRBV28	NA	NA	TRBJ1-5	TGTGCCAGCAGTTTAAAGGGAGGCGATAGCAATCAGCCCCAGCATTTT	CASSLKGGDSNQPQHF
16	TRBV5-1	once	TRBD2	TRBJ2-4	TGCGCCAGCAGCACCTTAGCGGGCTTAGCCAAAAACATTCAGTACTTC	CASSTLAGLAKNIQYF
15	TRBV2	NA	TRBD2	TRBJ2-2	TGTGCCAGCAGTGGGTCAGCGGGAGTAACCGGGGAGCTGTTTTTT	CASSGSAGVTGELFF
15	TRBV15	NA	TRBD1	TRBJ2-5	TGTGCCACCAGCGGTTCCGGGACAGGGAAAGAGACCCAGTACTTC	CATSGSGTGKETQYF
18	TRBV15	NA	TRBD1	TRBJ1-5	TGTGCCACCAGCAGCCCCCTTGGGACAGGGGATAGCAATCAGCCCCAGCATTTT	CATSSPLGTGDSNQPQHF
15	TRBV19	NA	NA	TRBJ1-3	TGTGCCAGTAGTATCGGACAGACCCGAGGAAACACCATATATTTT	CASSIGQTRGNTIYF